This T cell receptor (beta chain) comes out of a study of shared clonotypes between healthy human individuals. In the case of this clone: Its antigen remains unidentified.

V gave up 5 bases and J gave up 6 bases; unmatched junction bases: 16. The CDR3 is made up of 18 amino acids. The germline V gene encodes CDR1 LGHNT and CDR2 FRNRAP. Overall study findings and caveats: The researchers took only blood, and tissue repertoires probably look different.

Profiling relied on immunoSEQ multiplex PCR, and the TCRdb table lists in-frame clones only, not all of them. The sample shows some 2,100,000 clones, 90% to 97% of them seen only once. Nashville, Tennessee was home to all donors, each a Caucasian adult. This rearrangement joins TRBV12-5 to TRBJ2-1; TRBD2 matches 10 bases. Sample: naive CD4+ T cells sorted from blood. Subset denoted: CD45RA+ positively selected. This clonotype was sampled from a young man in good health. The CDR3 is CASGLSLVSGGASNEQFF. CDR3 sequence (DNA): TGTGCTAGTGGTCTCTCCTTAGTCAGCGGGGGGGCGAGCAATGAGCAGTTCTTC.